This T cell receptor beta chain was profiled in a study of blood T cell repertoires in COVID-19. As for the study in general: Samples taken during acute and convalescent COVID-19 were collected in the United States, Italy and Spain. The cDNA or gDNA used as material had been derived from T cells, B-cell-depleted T cells, or PBMCs.

The V and J ends lost 6 bases and 2 bases respectively, with 10 bases between them. Germline lookup yields CDR1 SNHLY and CDR2 FYNNEI. CDR3 size: 13 residues. As originally analysed: It was from reference gene primer amplification that nucleated cell counts were estimated. Profiling relied on immunoSEQ multiplex PCR, and the TCRdb table lists in-frame clones only, not all of them. Clonal size and the V and J genes are those of that table, whereas D and trimming came from the DNA. The sample has about 140,000 clones, just under 90% seen once. This sequence was found in a woman of 80 years or more with acute or convalescent COVID-19. The gene calls are TRBV2 and TRBJ1-2, with D maybe TRBD1 (6 bases). Input material: peripheral blood. DNA for the CDR3: TGTGCCAGCAGGCCCACAGGGAACTATGGCTACACCTTC. As protein: CASRPTGNYGYTF.